This TCR beta chain was observed in a study of identical twins. TCRdb reanalysed the 5' RACE reads using MiXCR and keeps one entry per CDR3 protein. The sample lists some 900,000 distinct CDR3 sequences, 10% to 15% seen once, with around 1.5% in the top ten. With V trimmed by 4 bases and J by 8 bases, 6 bases remained unmatched. This CDR3 is 14 amino acids long. From germline, CDR1 is KGHDR and CDR2 SFDVKD. The same data also contributed to another study, on yellow fever vaccine responses in identical twins.

The rearrangement joins TRBV24-1 to TRBJ2-1, with 8 bases that match TRBD1. Specimen: PBMCs. The TCR originated in a woman between 18 and 30 years old in good health. CDR3 DNA sequence: TGTGCCACCAGTGACACCGGACAGGGCCATGAGCAGTTCTTC. Translated, it gives CATSDTGQGHEQFF.